Listed below are T cell receptor beta chains from one sample, sequenced in a study of T-cell reconstitution after alpha-beta-depleted transplantation in children. In TCRdb, the PCR reads were re-called with MiXCR into one record per CDR3 protein. This sample has 640,000 or so distinct CDR3 sequences, with 16% found just once. Sequencing used PBMCs from the stem cell graft donor, obtained from the stem cell graft. The receptors here all came from a human donor who donated a stem cell graft to a child with acute myeloid leukemia. Both conserved end residues are part of each CDR3. Fields, in order: CDR3 length, V gene, D gene, clone size, J gene, CDR3 DNA, CDR3 protein. D genes are given only for firm matches. The size entry is marked missing in some rows and otherwise reads once, few, many or a size class.

length: 18
V: TRBV20-1
D: TRBD1
size: many
J: TRBJ2-1
DNA: TGCAGTGCTAGATCCCGAGGACAGGGGGTTCTCTCCTACAATGAGCAGTTCTTC
CDR3: CSARSRGQGVLSYNEQFF

length: 16
V: TRBV7-2
D: TRBD2
size: many
J: TRBJ2-5
DNA: TGTGCCAGCAGCTTAGCGCGAAGCGGGGGCCAAGAGACCCAGTACTTC
CDR3: CASSLARSGGQETQYF

length: 16
V: TRBV29-1
D: TRBD2
size: .
J: TRBJ2-6
DNA: TGCAGCGTTGAAGATTGGGAGGGAGGTGGGGCCAACGTCCTGACTTTC
CDR3: CSVEDWEGGGANVLTF

length: 12
V: TRBV29-1
D: .
size: many
J: TRBJ2-1
DNA: TGCAGCGTTCGGGGGACCTACAATGAGCAGTTCTTC
CDR3: CSVRGTYNEQFF

length: 12
V: TRBV20-1
D: .
size: many
J: TRBJ1-2
DNA: TGCAGTGCTAGAGCAGGGCGTAATGGCTACACCTTC
CDR3: CSARAGRNGYTF

length: 12
V: TRBV30
D: .
size: .
J: TRBJ2-7
DNA: TGTGCCTGGTTGCGGGACAGCTACGAGCAGTACTTC
CDR3: CAWLRDSYEQYF

length: 16
V: TRBV7-3
D: TRBD1
size: few
J: TRBJ2-1
DNA: TGTGCCAGCAGCTCCCTGGCGGGGACAGGGGGGAATGAGCAGTTCTTC
CDR3: CASSSLAGTGGNEQFF

length: 11
V: TRBV29-1
D: .
size: many
J: TRBJ1-2
DNA: TGCAGCGTACGGGGGGAAGGTGGCTACACCTTC
CDR3: CSVRGEGGYTF

length: 15
V: TRBV5-4
D: .
size: many
J: TRBJ1-2
DNA: TGTGCCAGCAGCCCAGGACAGTTATATTCCTATGGCTACACCTTC
CDR3: CASSPGQLYSYGYTF

length: 17
V: TRBV7-2
D: TRBD1
size: .
J: TRBJ2-7
DNA: TGTGCCAGCAGCAACTCCGGGACAGGGATTAGCTCCTACGAGCAGTACTTC
CDR3: CASSNSGTGISSYEQYF

length: 14
V: TRBV7-6
D: .
size: few
J: TRBJ2-4
DNA: TGTGCCAGCAGCCCAGACAGAGCCAAAAACATTCAGTACTTC
CDR3: CASSPDRAKNIQYF

length: 16
V: TRBV28
D: .
size: .
J: TRBJ1-1
DNA: TGTGCCAGCAGTTTAGGGTACAATCTTATGAACACTGAAGCTTTCTTT
CDR3: CASSLGYNLMNTEAFF

length: 13
V: TRBV20-1
D: .
size: many
J: TRBJ2-5
DNA: TGCAGTGCCCCGTCGGTTGACTTGAAGACCCAGTACTTC
CDR3: CSAPSVDLKTQYF

length: 15
V: TRBV4-3
D: TRBD2
size: many
J: TRBJ2-3
DNA: TGCGCCAGCAGCCTTAGCGGGGTGAACACAGATACGCAGTATTTT
CDR3: CASSLSGVNTDTQYF

length: 12
V: TRBV24-1
D: .
size: few
J: TRBJ1-4
DNA: TGTGCCACCAGTGACCCGAATGAAAAACTGTTTTTT
CDR3: CATSDPNEKLFF

length: 13
V: TRBV20-1
D: .
size: .
J: TRBJ1-2
DNA: TGCAGTGCTAGTAGGCCAGTAGACTATGGCTACACCTTC
CDR3: CSASRPVDYGYTF

length: 15
V: TRBV20-1
D: TRBD1
size: many
J: TRBJ1-2
DNA: TGCAGTGCGCAGACAGGGGGAACAAAGGGATATGGCTACACCTTC
CDR3: CSAQTGGTKGYGYTF

length: 16
V: TRBV4-2
D: TRBD2
size: few
J: TRBJ2-3
DNA: TGTGCCAGCAGCCAATTTAGCGGGGGGGCCACAGATACGCAGTATTTT
CDR3: CASSQFSGGATDTQYF

length: 16
V: TRBV5-1
D: .
size: few
J: TRBJ1-3
DNA: TGCGCCAGCAGCTTCGAGGGACCGAACTCTGGAAACACCATATATTTT
CDR3: CASSFEGPNSGNTIYF

length: 14
V: TRBV24-1
D: .
size: few
J: TRBJ2-3
DNA: TGTGCCACCAGTGACCCCGCGAAGGGCCTTAAGCAGTATTTT
CDR3: CATSDPAKGLKQYF

length: 14
V: TRBV20-1
D: TRBD1
size: many
J: TRBJ2-1
DNA: TGCAGTGCTATCTGGGGACAGGGCTACAATGAGCAGTTCTTC
CDR3: CSAIWGQGYNEQFF

length: 15
V: TRBV20-1
D: TRBD2
size: many
J: TRBJ2-7
DNA: TGCAGTGCTAGAGCGGCTAGCGGGGGGGTGGGAGAGCAGTACTTC
CDR3: CSARAASGGVGEQYF

length: 14
V: TRBV29-1
D: TRBD1
size: many
J: TRBJ1-1
DNA: TGCAGCGCCGCCGTTCGAGGGGGCAACACTGAAGCTTTCTTT
CDR3: CSAAVRGGNTEAFF

length: 15
V: TRBV20-1
D: .
size: many
J: TRBJ2-3
DNA: TGCAGTGCTAGACAGGACCAAGGGGGCACAGATACGCAGTATTTT
CDR3: CSARQDQGGTDTQYF

length: 13
V: TRBV12-3/TRBV12-4
D: .
size: .
J: TRBJ2-7
DNA: TGTGCCAGCGCGACAGGCTTATCCTACGAGCAGTACTTC
CDR3: CASATGLSYEQYF

length: 13
V: TRBV7-2
D: .
size: .
J: TRBJ2-1
DNA: TGTGCCAGCAAGGTCAGGGGAGGAAATGAGCAGTTCTTC
CDR3: CASKVRGGNEQFF

length: 16
V: TRBV20-1
D: TRBD1
size: many
J: TRBJ1-2
DNA: TGCAGTGCTAGAGCCGACGGGACAGGGAGGGACTATGGCTACACCTTC
CDR3: CSARADGTGRDYGYTF

length: 12
V: TRBV5-1
D: TRBD1
size: .
J: TRBJ2-1
DNA: TGCGCCAGTGGACAGGGGATCCATGAGCAGTTCTTC
CDR3: CASGQGIHEQFF

length: 14
V: TRBV28
D: .
size: few
J: TRBJ2-1
DNA: TGTGCCAGCGAGGAAGTAGGTACCTACAATGAGCAGTTCTTC
CDR3: CASEEVGTYNEQFF

length: 12
V: TRBV11-2
D: .
size: .
J: TRBJ2-1
DNA: TGTGCCAGCAGCTTAGAGTCAGATGAGCAGTTCTTC
CDR3: CASSLESDEQFF

length: 12
V: TRBV13
D: .
size: .
J: TRBJ2-3
DNA: TGTGCCAGCACCATCGCATGGGATGCGCAGTATTTT
CDR3: CASTIAWDAQYF

length: 15
V: TRBV20-1
D: TRBD2
size: many
J: TRBJ2-5
DNA: TGCAGTGCTAGAGGAGGAGCGGGAAGGACGGAGACCCAGTACTTC
CDR3: CSARGGAGRTETQYF

length: 12
V: TRBV29-1
D: .
size: many
J: TRBJ2-4
DNA: TGCAGCGTTAGATACGCCAAAAACATTCAGTACTTC
CDR3: CSVRYAKNIQYF

length: 14
V: TRBV5-6
D: .
size: .
J: TRBJ2-7
DNA: TGTGCCAGCAGCTCAGACCTAGACCCCTACGAGCAGTACTTC
CDR3: CASSSDLDPYEQYF

length: 17
V: TRBV15
D: .
size: few
J: TRBJ2-2
DNA: TGTGCCACCAGCAGAGATATAGAACAGTGGGGAGCCGGGGAGCTGTTTTTT
CDR3: CATSRDIEQWGAGELFF

length: 19
V: TRBV7-7
D: .
size: few
J: TRBJ2-2
DNA: TGTGCCAGCAGCTTAGCTAATACGGGGCCGGTCATAAACACCGGGGAGCTGTTTTTT
CDR3: CASSLANTGPVINTGELFF

length: 15
V: TRBV20-1
D: TRBD2
size: many
J: TRBJ2-1
DNA: TGCAGTGCGAATCGACTAGCGGGGGGCTACAATGAGCAGTTCTTC
CDR3: CSANRLAGGYNEQFF

length: 13
V: TRBV20-1
D: .
size: many
J: TRBJ1-1
DNA: TGCAGTGCCCCTAAGGCAGGGCTCACTGAAGCTTTCTTT
CDR3: CSAPKAGLTEAFF

length: 15
V: TRBV11-1
D: .
size: .
J: TRBJ2-2
DNA: TGTGCCAGCAGATCTCTGGCCGCGAACACCGGGGAGCTGTTTTTT
CDR3: CASRSLAANTGELFF

length: 17
V: TRBV7-2
D: .
size: many
J: TRBJ2-3
DNA: TGTGCCAGCAGCGAGAAGCGAGCGTCCTCTAGCACAGATACGCAGTATTTT
CDR3: CASSEKRASSSTDTQYF

length: 14
V: TRBV6-1
D: .
size: .
J: TRBJ1-1
DNA: TGTGCCAGCAGAGACAGTATCGTGGGGACTGAAGCTTTCTTT
CDR3: CASRDSIVGTEAFF

length: 14
V: TRBV4-3
D: .
size: many
J: TRBJ1-2
DNA: TGCGCCAGCAGCCAAGATATACGTCAGGGGGGCTACACCTTC
CDR3: CASSQDIRQGGYTF

length: 13
V: TRBV10-2
D: .
size: few
J: TRBJ2-1
DNA: TGCGCCAGCAGCCCAGGGGCGAGCCATGAGCAGTTCTTC
CDR3: CASSPGASHEQFF

length: 13
V: TRBV20-1
D: TRBD2
size: .
J: TRBJ2-1
DNA: TGCAGCGAGCTCGGGCGGGGGTACAATGAGCAGTTCTTC
CDR3: CSELGRGYNEQFF

length: 14
V: TRBV10-3
D: TRBD2
size: .
J: TRBJ2-3
DNA: TGTGCCATCAGTGGGGGGACTACTACAGATACGCAGTATTTT
CDR3: CAISGGTTTDTQYF